These 19 T cell receptor beta chains were sequenced from one sample in a study of cytomegalovirus exposure and HLA in healthy donors. The PCR made use of 60 Vbeta and 13 Jbeta primers. TCRdb's copy holds only in-frame clones and misses some; the assay was immunoSEQ multiplex PCR. The data show approximately 27,000 clones, almost 70% seen once. The specimen was PBMCs. The receptors stem from a woman aged 50 to 65 in good health and CMV-seronegative.

J is TRBJ1-5 and V is TRBV19; D is unclear. The CDR3 runs to 13 residues. The germline CDR1 and CDR2 sequences are LNHDA and SQIVND (reference sequence). V was cut by 6 bases and J by 5 bases, with 11 bases left in between. The CDR3 DNA is TGTGCCAGTAGGTTAATCGGGGATCAGCCCCAGCATTTT. It encodes CASRLIGDQPQHF.

This clone was detected a few times. This sequence joins TRBV7-9 and TRBJ1-1; tentatively, D is TRBD1 (5 bases). The CDR3 is 15 amino acids. The V gene's germline CDR1 is SEHNR and CDR2 FQNEAQ (reference sequence). V lost 5 bases, J lost 0 bases, and 13 bases lay in between. The CDR3 nucleotides are TGTGCCAGCAGCCCTAGGGGCACAATGAACACTGAAGCTTTCTTT. Translated: CASSPRGTMNTEAFF.

This clone was detected only once. This sequence joins TRBV28 and TRBJ2-7; D is unresolved. CDR3 length equals 13 residues. V was trimmed by 5 bases and J by 4 bases, leaving 12 bases between them. Germline V gene sequence: CDR1 MDHEN, CDR2 SYDVKM. The DNA for the CDR3 is TGTGCCAGCAGTCGGTCCCGCCCATACGAGCAGTACTTC. This codes for CASSRSRPYEQYF.

Details on this clone: One junction end disagrees with the germline gene, perhaps due to a read error. The rearrangement links TRBV15 to TRBJ2-3; D perhaps matches TRBD1 (6 bases). The CDR3 is made up of 14 amino acids. Germline assignment: CDR1 LNHNV and CDR2 YYDKDF (reference sequence). CDR3 protein: CATSRDLGGQRVGF. The CDR3 DNA reads as TGTGCCACCAGCAGAGATCTTGGAGGACAGAGAGTTGGTTTT.

The chain employs TRBV5-4 and TRBJ2-7; 9 bases are a match to TRBD2. This CDR3 is 16 amino acids long. V shed 4 bases, J shed 2 bases, and the junction held 10 bases outside the gene matches. The V gene's germline CDR1 is SGHNT and CDR2 YYREEE (reference sequence). CDR3 DNA: TGTGCCAGCAGCCGGAGTAGGGCGGGAGGGGCCTACGAGCAGTACTTC. Its protein product is CASSRSRAGGAYEQYF.

This chain uses TRBV2 with TRBJ2-1; D uncertain. V dropped 7 bases and J dropped 7 bases, with 5 bases sitting between them. This CDR3 has 10 residues. Per the germline V gene, CDR1 is SNHLY and CDR2 is FYNNEI. The CDR3 DNA is TGTGCCAGCATGAGGAATGAGCAGTTCTTC. It codes for CASMRNEQFF.

The chain has TRBV5-1 and TRBJ1-3; 7 nucleotides align to TRBD1. The CDR3 totals 15 residues. After removal of 0 bases from V and 8 bases from J, the junction contained 8 bases not matched to a gene. Germline V CDR1 and CDR2: SGHRS, YFSETQ. The CDR3 sequence is CASSLDGFQGDTIYF. Written as DNA, the CDR3 is TGCGCCAGCAGCTTGGATGGATTCCAGGGGGACACCATATATTTT.

This sequence joins TRBV16 and TRBJ1-1; D remains ambiguous. The CDR3 sequence is 13 residues long. Germline assignment: CDR1 KGHSY and CDR2 FQNENV. V was pared by 4 bases and J by 4 bases, with 10 bases between. The CDR3 here is CASSPSQITEAFF. The DNA for the CDR3 is TGTGCCAGCAGCCCCTCTCAGATCACTGAAGCTTTCTTT.

This chain connects TRBV6-5 to TRBJ2-4; 10 bases match TRBD1. V gave up 5 bases and J gave up 5 bases; unmatched junction bases: 3. CDR3 size: 14 residues. Germline V gene lookup returns CDR1 MNHEY and CDR2 SVGAGI. The CDR3 DNA reads TGTGCCAGCAGTCGAGGGACAGGGGAAAACATTCAGTACTTC. The encoded protein is CASSRGTGENIQYF.

In this sample, this clone turned up a few times. V gene TRBV29-1 combines with J gene TRBJ2-7; TRBD1 matches 7 bases. CDR3 size: 13 residues. Germline CDR1 SQVTM, CDR2 ANQGSEA. With V trimmed by 2 bases and J by 7 bases, 8 bases remained unmatched. The CDR3 region is CSVERTGVGEQYF. CDR3 bases: TGCAGCGTTGAACGTACAGGGGTTGGGGAGCAGTACTTC.

J is TRBJ1-2 and V is TRBV6-5; 7 nucleotides line up with TRBD1. The J segment lost 5 bases and the V segment lost 6 bases, leaving 6 bases of the junction unmatched. The CDR3 runs to 13 residues. The germline gives CDR1 MNHEY, CDR2 SVGAGI. CDR3 residues: CASRRQGSYGYTF. The CDR3 DNA reads as TGTGCCAGCAGGAGACAGGGATCATATGGCTACACCTTC.

This sequence joins TRBV29-1 and TRBJ2-1; TRBD2 matches at 8 bases. Germline V CDR1 and CDR2: SQVTM, ANQGSEA. The CDR3 covers 18 residues. The ends lost 0 bases at V and 4 bases at J; junction bases unmatched: 14. DNA for the CDR3: TGCAGCGTTGAAGATGCGAAAGTAAAGGCGGGGGGATACAATGAGCAGTTCTTC. Encoded protein: CSVEDAKVKAGGYNEQFF.

The chain uses TRBV7-9 and TRBJ1-2; D gene unclear. V lost 2 bases and J lost 7, with 11 bases in between. The CDR3 is made up of 13 amino acids. CDR1 and CDR2 from the germline V gene are SEHNR and FQNEAQ (reference sequence). The CDR3 loop reads CASSLIRESGYTF. The CDR3 DNA sequence: TGTGCCAGCAGCTTAATCCGGGAAAGTGGCTACACCTTC.

The chain recombines TRBV6-5 with TRBJ2-2; D gene uncertain. Per germline, CDR1 MNHEY and CDR2 SVGAGI. The CDR3 is 14 residues long. V was cut by 0 bases and J by 5 bases, with 7 bases left in between. The CDR3 loop reads CASSYSIGTGELFF. CDR3 DNA: TGTGCCAGCAGTTACTCGATCGGTACCGGGGAGCTGTTTTTT.

The rearrangement uses TRBV4-2 and TRBJ2-6; TRBD2 agrees at 7 bases. Looked up from germline, CDR1 is LGHNA and CDR2 is YNFKEQ. J gave up 4 bases and V 0 bases, and 6 bases lay outside the gene matches. The CDR3 is 17 residues long. CDR3 DNA sequence: TGTGCCAGCAGCCAAGATACGGGGGGTTCAGGGGCCAACGTCCTGACTTTC. It specifies CASSQDTGGSGANVLTF.

This chain connects TRBV18 to TRBJ2-7; D possibly corresponds to TRBD1 (6 bases). V was clipped by 2 bases and J by 5 bases, with 13 bases between them. Looked up from germline, CDR1 is KGHSH and CDR2 is LQKENI. CDR3 length: 14 residues. The CDR3 DNA sequence: TGTGCCAGCTCACCAGGGACAACGAGGGACGAGCAGTACTTC. This gives the protein CASSPGTTRDEQYF.

In DNA, the CDR3 is TGTGCCAGCAGTCAGGGTAGGACGGTAGGTCCCCAGCATTTT. Translating it yields CASSQGRTVGPQHF. The rearrangement uses TRBV27 and TRBJ1-5, with D possibly TRBD1 on 5 matching bases. The germline gives CDR1 MNHEY, CDR2 SMNVEV (reference sequence). This CDR3 contains 14 residues. Trimming cost V 5 bases and J 10 bases, with 18 bases left between them.

The table lists this clone with a few counts. The chain recombines TRBV9 with TRBJ2-5, with D possibly TRBD1 on 6 matching bases. V was pared by 0 bases and J by 5 bases, with 14 bases between. The CDR3 totals 15 residues. Germline V gene lookup returns CDR1 SGDLS and CDR2 YYNGEE. The CDR3 reads CASSVDSRGWETQYF. The CDR3 coding sequence is TGTGCCAGCAGCGTAGATAGCAGGGGTTGGGAGACCCAGTACTTC.

The rearrangement links TRBV28 to TRBJ1-2, with D unresolved. The CDR3 is 14 residues long. The germline V gene has CDR1 MDHEN and CDR2 SYDVKM. Trimming pared 8 bases from V and 2 bases from J, leaving 15 bases between. The CDR3 coding sequence is TGTGCCAGCCCCTCGTCAGTCCTCAACTATGGCTACACCTTC. Translation: CASPSSVLNYGYTF.